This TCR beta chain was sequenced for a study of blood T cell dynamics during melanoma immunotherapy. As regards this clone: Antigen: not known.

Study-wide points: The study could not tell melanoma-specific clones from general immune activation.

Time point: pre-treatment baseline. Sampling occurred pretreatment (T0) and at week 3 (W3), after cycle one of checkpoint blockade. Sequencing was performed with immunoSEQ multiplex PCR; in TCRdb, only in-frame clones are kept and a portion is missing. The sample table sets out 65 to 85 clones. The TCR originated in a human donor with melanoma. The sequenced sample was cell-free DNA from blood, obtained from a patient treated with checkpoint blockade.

CDR3 nucleotides: TGTGCCAGCTCACCACAGGGAGGAACTGAAGCTTTCTTT. Its translation is CASSPQGGTEAFF. The V gene is TRBV18, the J gene TRBJ1-1; no firm D call. Trimming shortened V by 1 base and J by 5 bases, and 8 bases separated the two germline ends. The CDR3 covers 13 residues. From germline, CDR1 is KGHSH and CDR2 LQKENI.